A selection of T cell receptor beta chains follows, all from one sample in a study of T cells in Graves' hyperthyroidism and ophthalmopathy. Via MiXCR, TCRdb re-called the multiplex PCR reads, giving one row per CDR3 protein. The data contain 660,000 or so distinct CDR3 sequences, 45% of them singletons. The source material was peripheral blood or thyroid tissue (not recorded which). All receptors derive from an adult man with Graves' disease, either hyperthyroidism or ophthalmopathy (not recorded which). The CDR3 runs from the conserved cysteine through the conserved F or W. A D gene is named only where the DNA matches it firmly. Size is omitted from some rows. Given values are once, few, many or a class for expanded clones.

V gene	J gene	clone size	D gene	CDR3 protein	CDR3 DNA
TRBV15	TRBJ2-5	NA	NA	CATSRNAGETQYF	TGTGCCACCAGCAGAAACGCGGGAGAGACCCAGTACTTC
TRBV29-1	TRBJ1-1	NA	NA	CSVEDMWDAFF	TGCAGCGTTGAAGATATGTGGGACGCTTTCTTT
TRBV2	TRBJ1-1	many	TRBD1	CASRTQGVTEAFF	TGTGCCAGCAGGACCCAGGGGGTCACTGAAGCTTTCTTT
TRBV7-9	TRBJ2-7	few	NA	CASSWAPLDHPYEQYF	TGTGCCAGCAGCTGGGCCCCTTTGGATCACCCCTACGAGCAGTACTTC
TRBV10-3	TRBJ1-1	NA	NA	CAISVEGNTEAFF	TGTGCCATCAGTGTAGAAGGGAACACTGAAGCTTTCTTT
TRBV10-3	TRBJ1-2	NA	NA	CAITSGAPSGYGYTF	TGTGCCATCACCTCAGGGGCTCCTAGTGGCTATGGCTACACCTTC
TRBV10-3	TRBJ2-7	many	NA	CAISDVLANYEQYF	TGTGCCATCAGTGATGTGTTAGCGAACTACGAGCAGTACTTC
TRBV24-1	TRBJ2-5	many	TRBD1	CATSDRQGVQETQYF	TGTGCCACCAGTGATAGACAGGGGGTCCAAGAGACCCAGTACTTC
TRBV29-1	TRBJ1-1	NA	NA	CSVVGVWGTNTEAFF	TGCAGCGTTGTCGGGGTCTGGGGGACGAACACTGAAGCTTTCTTT
TRBV9	TRBJ1-6	few	NA	CASSPGETYNSPLHF	TGTGCCAGCAGCCCAGGGGAGACCTATAATTCACCCCTCCACTTT
TRBV10-3	TRBJ2-7	once	TRBD1	CAISGTGLVEQYF	TGTGCCATCAGTGGGACAGGGCTCGTCGAGCAGTACTTC
TRBV29-1	TRBJ2-7	NA	TRBD1	CSNRDRGYEQYF	TGCAGCAACCGGGACAGGGGCTACGAGCAGTACTTC
TRBV12-3/TRBV12-4	TRBJ1-1	few	NA	CASSKGPSGGVAFF	TGTGCCAGCAGTAAGGGACCTTCAGGCGGAGTAGCTTTCTTT
TRBV20-1	TRBJ1-5	few	TRBD1	CSAARDRVYNQPQHF	TGCAGTGCTGCCCGGGACAGGGTGTATAATCAGCCCCAGCATTTT
TRBV10-3	TRBJ2-7	NA	TRBD2	CASSGLAGGRYEQYF	TGTGCCAGCAGCGGACTAGCGGGGGGTAGGTACGAGCAGTACTTC
TRBV2	TRBJ2-7	NA	NA	CASRTGGPPYEQYF	TGTGCCAGCAGAACGGGGGGCCCCCCCTACGAGCAGTACTTC
TRBV9	TRBJ1-4	few	TRBD1	CASSGQTGGGEKLFF	TGTGCCAGCAGCGGCCAGACAGGGGGAGGTGAAAAACTGTTTTTT
TRBV20-1	TRBJ2-5	many	TRBD1	CSAKTGVETQYF	TGCAGTGCCAAAACAGGGGTTGAGACCCAGTACTTC
TRBV29-1	TRBJ1-2	many	TRBD1	CSAIQGTPTYGYTF	TGCAGCGCCATACAGGGGACTCCGACCTATGGCTACACCTTC
TRBV12-3/TRBV12-4	TRBJ1-2	many	NA	CASSLADSANYGYTF	TGTGCCAGCAGTTTAGCGGACAGCGCTAACTATGGCTACACCTTC
TRBV7-9	TRBJ2-7	many	TRBD2	CASSSTAGLAGDYEQYF	TGTGCCAGCAGCTCCACCGCGGGACTAGCGGGAGACTACGAGCAGTACTTC
TRBV25-1	TRBJ1-6	many	NA	CASSGSAGAVPYNSPLHF	TGTGCCAGCAGTGGGTCGGCAGGGGCTGTCCCCTATAATTCACCCCTCCACTTT
TRBV13	TRBJ1-4	few	TRBD1	CASSYSTGGNEKLFF	TGTGCCAGCAGCTACTCGACAGGGGGGAATGAAAAACTGTTTTTT